The 27 T cell receptor beta chains below come from one sample, sequenced in a study of blood T cell repertoires in COVID-19. Clones were read by immunoSEQ multiplex PCR, and TCRdb kept only the in-frame ones, dropping some. The table lists 100,000 or so clones, 55% to 75% of them singletons. Sequencing input: peripheral blood. Every receptor here comes from a woman older than 75 with acute or convalescent COVID-19.

This clone was counted a few times. V and J are TRBV4-1 and TRBJ2-3; perhaps TRBD2 as D (6 bases). V was pared by 1 base and J by 3 bases, with 11 bases between. Germline CDR1 reads MGHRA; CDR2 reads YSYEKL. CDR3 size: 15 residues. In DNA, the CDR3 is TGCGCCAGCAGCCAAGGAGTAGCGGCGACAGATACGCAGTATTTT. This encodes CASSQGVAATDTQYF.

This clone was detected a few times. The rearrangement links TRBV29-1 to TRBJ1-2, with 7 bases that match TRBD1. Germline V gene sequence: CDR1 SQVTM, CDR2 ANQGSEA. The CDR3 runs to 12 residues. The trim removed 4 bases at V and 4 bases at J, leaving 3 bases unmatched. This CDR3 reads CSVGDRVYGYTF. The CDR3 DNA is TGCAGCGTTGGGGACAGAGTCTATGGCTACACCTTC.

The chain combines TRBV27 with TRBJ2-3; 7 bases line up with TRBD2. Trimming removed 6 bases from V and 0 bases from J; junction bases left unmatched: 6. Germline assignment: CDR1 MNHEY and CDR2 SMNVEV (reference sequence). The CDR3 contains 15 residues. This CDR3 is CASSELAASTDTQYF. The DNA for the CDR3 is TGTGCCAGCAGCGAGCTAGCGGCCAGCACAGATACGCAGTATTTT.

This clone has more than one count but fewer than ten. V and J are TRBV7-9 and TRBJ2-5; possibly TRBD1 for D (6 bases). In germline, CDR1 is SEHNR, CDR2 FQNEAQ (reference sequence). The CDR3 sequence is 14 residues long. The ends were cut back, 5 bases at V and 1 base at J, with 11 bases in the middle. The CDR3 is CASSLGQIQETQYF. DNA for the CDR3: TGTGCCAGCAGCCTAGGACAGATCCAAGAGACCCAGTACTTC.

The chain has TRBV29-1 and TRBJ2-1, with 11 bases lining up with TRBD1. The CDR3 runs 14 residues. Germline V gene lookup returns CDR1 SQVTM and CDR2 ANQGSEA. J was trimmed by 3 bases and V by 7 bases; bases with no gene match: 5. The CDR3 sequence is CSGIGTGGYNEQFF. The CDR3 DNA reads TGCAGCGGCATCGGGACAGGGGGCTACAATGAGCAGTTCTTC.

The chain combines TRBV12-5 with TRBJ2-7, with D possibly TRBD1 on 6 matching bases. CDR3 length: 14 amino acids. Germline lookup yields CDR1 LGHNT and CDR2 FRNRAP. Trimming cost V 1 base and J 0 bases, with 7 bases left between them. CDR3: CASGLGTVSYEQYF. The CDR3 nucleotides are TGTGCTAGTGGTTTGGGGACAGTCTCCTACGAGCAGTACTTC. Complete variable domain (other parts from reference TRBV12-5 and TRBJ2-7): DARVTQTPRHKVTEMGQEVTMRCQPILGHNTVFWYRQTMMQGLELLAYFRNRAPLDDSGMPKDRFSAEMPDATLATLKIQPSEPRDSAVYFCASGLGTVSYEQYFGPGTRLTVT.

The rearrangement uses TRBV6-5 and TRBJ2-5, with 7 bases identical to TRBD2. The V gene end was trimmed by 6 bases and the J gene end by 1 base; junction bases not matched to a gene: 5. CDR3 length equals 14 residues. Germline CDR1 reads MNHEY; CDR2 reads SVGAGI. CDR3 region: CASRVAGLQETQYF. CDR3 nucleotide sequence: TGTGCCAGCAGGGTAGCGGGCCTCCAAGAGACCCAGTACTTC.

V and J are TRBV5-6 and TRBJ2-1; the match to TRBD2 covers 12 bases. The V gene end was trimmed by 4 bases and the J gene end by 5 bases; junction bases not matched to a gene: 7. From germline, CDR1 is SGHDT and CDR2 YYEEEE. This CDR3 has 16 amino acids. CDR3 sequence (DNA): TGTGCCAGCAGCCAGCTAGCGGGGGGGCCCCACAATGAGCAGTTCTTC. Translation: CASSQLAGGPHNEQFF.

The V gene is TRBV5-6, the J gene TRBJ1-2; TRBD1 is a possible D gene (6 bases). Deletions cut 4 bases from V and 4 bases from J, with 11 bases between. This CDR3 spans 13 amino acids. CDR1 is SGHDT and CDR2 is YYEEEE in the germline V gene. For the CDR3, the DNA is TGTGCCAGCAGCACAGGGAGACTCTATGGCTACACCTTC. Encoded protein: CASSTGRLYGYTF.

Written as DNA, the CDR3 is TGTGCCAGCAGCCAAGCCAGGGTGAACACTGAAGCTTTCTTT. Residues: CASSQARVNTEAFF. V and J are TRBV3-1 (or the pseudogene TRBV3-2) and TRBJ1-1, with a tentative D call TRBD1 (5 bases). V lost 1 base, J lost 0 bases, and 6 bases lay in between. This CDR3 is 14 amino acids long. The V gene's germline CDR1 is LGHDT and CDR2 YNNKEL (reference sequence).

This rearrangement joins TRBV2 to TRBJ2-1; D is undetermined. The length of the CDR3 is 13 residues. The germline gives CDR1 SNHLY, CDR2 FYNNEI. V was cut by 1 base and J by 5 bases, with 6 bases left in between. The CDR3 coding sequence is TGTGCCAGCAGTGAAGATCGGGACAATGAGCAGTTCTTC. Its translation: CASSEDRDNEQFF.

The chain uses TRBV29-1 and TRBJ1-4, with D possibly TRBD1 on 6 matching bases. This CDR3 region has 13 residues. V lost 4 bases, J lost 5 bases, and 11 bases lay in between. Germline V gene data show CDR1 as SQVTM and CDR2 as ANQGSEA. CDR3 protein: CSVGIRGNEKLFF. For the CDR3, the DNA is TGCAGCGTTGGGATCAGGGGCAATGAAAAACTGTTTTTT. Full variable domain (outside the CDR3, taken from reference TRBV29-1 and TRBJ1-4): SAVISQKPSRDICQRGTSLTIQCQVDSQVTMMFWYRQQPGQSLTLIATANQGSEATYESGFVIDKFPISRPNLTFSTLTVSNMSPEDSSIYLCSVGIRGNEKLFFGSGTQLSVL.

This clone counts as medium-sized. The chain uses TRBV13 and TRBJ2-1; D might be TRBD1 (6 bases). In germline, CDR1 is PRHDT, CDR2 FYEKMQ (reference sequence). This CDR3 spans 15 amino acids. V dropped 2 bases and J dropped 6 bases, with 14 bases sitting between them. The CDR3 nucleotides read TGTGCCAGCAGCTTAAACAGGGAAGGTTTCAATGAGCAGTTCTTC. The encoded protein is CASSLNREGFNEQFF.

This rearrangement joins TRBV30 to TRBJ2-3; the match to TRBD2 covers 9 bases. Trimming took 3 bases from V and 2 from J; bases not matched to a gene: 12. This CDR3 contains 17 residues. Germline CDR1 and CDR2: GTSNPN and SVGIG (reference sequence). The CDR3 sequence is CAWREHSGGVSTDTQYF. The CDR3 coding sequence is TGTGCCTGGAGGGAGCATAGCGGGGGTGTGTCCACAGATACGCAGTATTTT. Based on the CDR3 plus reference TRBV30 and TRBJ2-3, the full variable domain is SQTIHQWPATLVQPVGSPLSLECTVEGTSNPNLYWYRQAAGRGLQLLFYSVGIGQISSEVPQNLSASRPQDRQFILSSKKLLLSDSGFYLCAWREHSGGVSTDTQYFGPGTRLTVL.

This clone is a singleton in its sample. The chain joins TRBV18 to TRBJ2-7; 13 bases map to TRBD2. J gave up 2 bases and V 3 bases, and 1 base lay outside the gene matches. This CDR3 is built from 15 residues. CDR1 KGHSH and CDR2 LQKENI come from the germline V gene. The DNA of the CDR3 is TGTGCCAGCTCACCCGGGACTAGCGGGACCTACGAGCAGTACTTC. It translates to CASSPGTSGTYEQYF.

This clone was detected many times. As DNA, the CDR3 is TGCGCCAGCAGCCAGTTATTAGGGACAGAGAATGAGCAGTTCTTC. This gives the protein CASSQLLGTENEQFF. The chain has TRBV4-3 and TRBJ2-1; 7 bases are a match to TRBD1. The CDR3 contains 15 residues. The germline V gene encodes CDR1 LGHNA and CDR2 YSLEER. The ends lost 3 bases at V and 7 bases at J; junction bases unmatched: 9.

This clone was recorded only once. DNA of the CDR3: TGTGCCAGCAGCGGGCAGGCGGGGGTTGAGGAGACCCAGTACTTC. Its protein product is CASSGQAGVEETQYF. This chain joins TRBV7-2 and TRBJ2-5, with 7 bases matching TRBD2. The CDR3 covers 15 residues. Unmatched junction bases numbered 11, after V lost 5 bases and J lost 5 bases. Per the germline V gene, CDR1 is SGHTA and CDR2 is FQGNSA. Variable domain in full (rest from reference TRBV7-2 and TRBJ2-5): GAGVSQSPSNKVTEKGKDVELRCDPISGHTALYWYRQSLGQGLEFLIYFQGNSAPDKSGLPSDRFSAERTGGSVSTLTIQRTQQEDSAVYLCASSGQAGVEETQYFGPGTRLLVL.

This chain joins TRBV10-1 and TRBJ1-3, with 7 bases lining up with TRBD1. CDR3 size: 17 residues. CDR1 is WNHNN, CDR2 SYGVQD, per germline (reference sequence). V trimming: 10 bases; J trimming: 0 bases; junction bases outside the gene matches: 15. The CDR3 sequence: CATPKGALAHSGNTIYF. The CDR3 DNA reads TGCGCCACCCCAAAGGGGGCCCTTGCACACTCTGGAAACACCATATATTTT.

The genes are TRBV7-9 and TRBJ1-3; 7 nucleotides agree with TRBD1. CDR1 and CDR2 from the germline V gene are SEHNR and FQNEAQ (reference sequence). CDR3 size: 16 residues. J was trimmed by 3 bases and V by 5 bases; bases with no gene match: 10. CDR3 protein: CASSPREGAVGNTIYF. CDR3 DNA: TGTGCCAGCAGCCCCCGGGAGGGGGCGGTTGGAAACACCATATATTTT.

The chain couples TRBV11-2 to TRBJ2-5, with 8 bases identical to TRBD1. The ends lost 1 base at V and 5 bases at J; junction bases unmatched: 9. The CDR3 is made up of 16 amino acids. The germline V gene encodes CDR1 SGHAT and CDR2 FQNNGV. This CDR3 reads CASSLGRTGLSETQYF. As DNA, the CDR3 is TGTGCCAGCAGCTTAGGGCGGACAGGGTTAAGCGAGACCCAGTACTTC.

The chain links TRBV28 to TRBJ1-5, with D possibly matching TRBD1 (6 bases). V shed 8 bases and J shed 0 bases, with 29 bases lying between them. The CDR3 sequence is 20 residues long. Germline lookup yields CDR1 MDHEN and CDR2 SYDVKM. The CDR3: CASVRTQGSRLEYSNQPQHF. The CDR3 DNA follows: TGTGCCAGCGTACGTACACAGGGTAGCCGATTAGAATATAGCAATCAGCCCCAGCATTTT. Looking up the rest from reference TRBV28 and TRBJ1-5 gives the full variable domain: DVKVTQSSRYLVKRTGEKVFLECVQDMDHENMFWYRQDPGLGLRLIYFSYDVKMKEKGDIPEGYSVSREKKERFSLILESASTNQTSMYLCASVRTQGSRLEYSNQPQHFGDGTRLSIL.

The rearrangement uses TRBV15 and TRBJ1-2; 7 nucleotides line up with TRBD1. After removal of 2 bases from V and 7 bases from J, the junction contained 7 bases not matched to a gene. The germline V gene encodes CDR1 LNHNV and CDR2 YYDKDF (reference sequence). This CDR3 region has 14 residues. The chain's CDR3 is CATSRLDRDAGYTF. The CDR3 DNA follows: TGTGCCACCAGCAGATTAGACAGGGACGCTGGCTACACCTTC.

This clone was seen only a few times. The chain couples TRBV5-1 to TRBJ1-1; 8 bases fit TRBD1. CDR3 length: 18 residues. Trimming at V came to 3 bases and at J to 0 bases, leaving 13 bases not matched to a gene. Germline V CDR1 and CDR2: SGHRS, YFSETQ. The CDR3 nucleotides read TGCGCCAGCAGCTGGGAAGGACAGGGCCTCCTAATGAACACTGAAGCTTTCTTT. It yields the protein CASSWEGQGLLMNTEAFF.

The chain has TRBV5-1 and TRBJ1-3; D is perhaps TRBD1 (6 bases). This CDR3 region has 14 residues. The germline CDR1 and CDR2 sequences are SGHRS and YFSETQ. The ends were cut back, 4 bases at V and 4 bases at J, with 12 bases in the middle. The CDR3 region has the DNA TGCGCCAGCAGCATGGGGACAAAGGGAAACACCATATATTTT. It encodes CASSMGTKGNTIYF. Full variable domain (remainder filled in from reference TRBV5-1 and TRBJ1-3): KAGVTQTPRYLIKTRGQQVTLSCSPISGHRSVSWYQQTPGQGLQFLFEYFSETQRNKGNFPGRFSGRQFSNSRSEMNVSTLELGDSALYLCASSMGTKGNTIYFGEGSWLTVV.

The chain joins TRBV6-5 to TRBJ2-5; 9 bases map to TRBD1. Germline values: CDR1 MNHEY, CDR2 SVGAGI. CDR3 length: 14 amino acids. V lost 7 bases, J lost 2 bases, and 5 bases stayed unmatched. The CDR3 reads CASTRDRVQETQYF. CDR3 coding DNA: TGTGCCAGCACCAGGGACAGGGTTCAAGAGACCCAGTACTTC.

The CDR3 loop is CASNGFPGNEKLFF. The CDR3 DNA sequence: TGTGCCAGCAACGGATTCCCCGGGAACGAAAAACTGTTTTTT. V is TRBV2 and J is TRBJ1-4; no firm D call. V lost 7 bases, J lost 8 bases, and 17 bases lay in between. The CDR3 has 14 residues. Germline CDR1 SNHLY, CDR2 FYNNEI.

This chain joins TRBV5-4 and TRBJ2-3; 8 positions agree with TRBD2. The V gene's germline CDR1 is SGHNT and CDR2 YYREEE (reference sequence). V lost 0 bases, J lost 5 bases, and 5 bases stayed unmatched. This CDR3 spans 15 amino acids. The CDR3, as DNA: TGTGCCAGCAGCTTGGAGGGACTAGGAATAGATACGCAGTATTTT. This sequence encodes CASSLEGLGIDTQYF. Supplemented by reference TRBV5-4 and TRBJ2-3, the full variable domain reads ETGVTQSPTHLIKTRGQQVTLRCSSQSGHNTVSWYQQALGQGPQFIFQYYREEENGRGNFPPRFSGLQFPNYSSELNVNALELDDSALYLCASSLEGLGIDTQYFGPGTRLTVL.